These 10 T cell receptor beta chains share one sample of origin, sequenced in a study of T cell clonality in common variable immunodeficiency. Findings and caveats of the study: Reportedly, TCR beta sequences from common variable immunodeficiency showed fewer deletions and N-nucleotide insertions.

No antigen has been identified for these receptors. The protocol was immunoSEQ multiplex PCR, while the TCRdb copy is restricted to in-frame clones and leaves out a portion. The sample holds roughly 34,000 clones, and no clone turns up only once. Sequencing input: peripheral blood mononuclear cells. These receptors were taken from a human donor with common variable immunodeficiency.

This clone was detected many times. The read stops 3 residues short of the end of the CDR3; the missing end is completed from the germline J gene. The V gene is TRBV13, the J gene TRBJ2-3, with 9 nucleotides matching TRBD2. The germline V gene encodes CDR1 PRHDT and CDR2 FYEKMQ (reference sequence). The CDR3 has 14 residues. Germline trimming cut 5 bases from V and 3 bases from J; bases unmatched to any gene: 3. The CDR3 bases that were read are TGTGCCAGCAGCCGGCGGGAGGGAACAGATACG. This sequence encodes CASSRREGTDT. The whole CDR3 protein is CASSRREGTDTQYF.

This clone was observed at least ten times. The missing CDR3 end, 3 residues past where the read stops, is filled in from the germline J gene. The chain carries TRBV11-3 and TRBJ1-5; D might be TRBD1 (5 bases). The CDR3 extends over 14 amino acids. The V and J ends lost 1 base and 4 bases respectively, with 8 bases between them. In germline, CDR1 is SGHNT, CDR2 YENEEA. The sequenced part of the CDR3 DNA is TGTGCCAGCAGCTTAGGGGGGGGGAATCAGCCC. Encoded protein: CASSLGGGNQP. The CDR3 reads in full as CASSLGGGNQPQHF.

This clone showed up just a few times. From the germline J gene comes the end of the CDR3, since the read stops 3 residues before it. The chain recombines TRBV6-2 or TRBV6-3 with TRBJ1-5; a possible D gene is TRBD1 (6 bases). The V and J ends lost 10 bases and 0 bases respectively, with 13 bases between them. The CDR3 contains 14 residues. Germline CDR1 and CDR2: MNHEY and SVGEGT. Incomplete CDR3 DNA: TGTGCCACCACGACAGGAAATAGCAATCAGCCC. This codes for CATTTGNSNQP. From start to end, the CDR3 is CATTTGNSNQPQHF.

Of note for this clone: The read terminates 3 residues ahead of where the CDR3 ends, so the germline J gene completes it. This chain joins TRBV2 and TRBJ2-7, with 10 bases lining up with TRBD1. Per the germline V gene, CDR1 is SNHLY and CDR2 is FYNNEI. V shed 6 bases and J 5 bases; nucleotides not matched to a gene: 10. The CDR3 contains 15 residues. The covered CDR3 bases are TGTGCCAGCAGAGGGGGACAGGGGAGGATCAACGAG. It yields the protein CASRGGQGRINE. The complete CDR3 sequence is CASRGGQGRINEQYF. The variable domain in full, completed from reference TRBV2 and TRBJ2-7, reads EPEVTQTPSHQVTQMGQEVILRCVPISNHLYFYWYRQILGQKVEFLVSFYNNEISEKSEIFDDQFSVERPDGSNFTLKIRSTKLEDSAMYFCASRGGQGRINEQYFGPGTRLTVT.

This clone showed up many times. The read gets to within 3 residues of the CDR3 end, and the germline J gene fills in the rest. The chain recombines TRBV7-3 with TRBJ2-1; possibly TRBD1 for D (6 bases). CDR3 length equals 16 residues. The V and J ends lost 1 base and 0 bases respectively, with 10 bases between them. From germline, CDR1 is SGHTA and CDR2 FQGTGA. The chain's CDR3 is CASSLKGGSSYNEQFF. The sequenced part of the CDR3 DNA is TGTGCCAGCAGCTTAAAAGGGGGAAGCTCCTACAATGAG.

This clone occurred a few times. The read halts 3 residues ahead of the CDR3 end, with the missing end drawn from the germline J gene. The chain joins TRBV6-1 to TRBJ2-5, with TRBD2 as a possible D gene (6 bases). V shed 2 bases and J shed 7 bases, with 11 bases lying between them. CDR3 length: 13 residues. From germline, CDR1 is MNHNS and CDR2 SASEGT. The CDR3 region is CASSETYGGTQYF. The DNA read from the CDR3 is TGTGCCAGCAGTGAAACATACGGGGGGACC.

This clone was detected many times. The read ends 3 residues before the CDR3 terminus; that terminus is restored from the germline J gene. The chain joins TRBV19 to TRBJ2-3; TRBD1 matches 8 bases. The CDR3 runs to 13 residues. The germline V gene encodes CDR1 LNHDA and CDR2 SQIVND (reference sequence). With 10 bases clipped from V and 5 bases from J, the junction kept 8 bases outside the gene matches. The CDR3 loop reads CATQDRGKDTQYF. The sequenced CDR3 bases are TGTGCCACCCAAGACAGGGGTAAAGATACG.

Details on this clone: The read comes to an end 3 residues before the CDR3 does, leaving the germline J gene to fill in the end. The chain recombines TRBV6-4 with TRBJ1-5, with 7 bases fitting TRBD1. Germline trimming cut 7 bases from V and 3 bases from J; bases unmatched to any gene: 6. The V gene's germline CDR1 is MRHNA and CDR2 SNTAGT. The CDR3 contains 14 residues. The covered CDR3 bases are TGTGCCAGCAAGGGGGCGACCCCCAATCAGCCC. Encoded protein: CASKGATPNQP. The CDR3 in full is CASKGATPNQPQHF.

On this clone itself: With the read ending 3 residues before the CDR3 end, the germline J gene is used to fill in that end. This chain joins TRBV7-9 and TRBJ2-7; the D call may be TRBD1 or TRBD2 (7 bases each). Trimming shortened V by 1 base and J by 6 bases, and 16 bases separated the two germline ends. This CDR3 comprises 15 residues. The germline V gene encodes CDR1 SEHNR and CDR2 FQNEAQ (reference sequence). The sequenced CDR3 bases are TGTGCCAGCAGCTTAGGATCGACAGGGAGGGGCGAG. Translation: CASSLGSTGRGE. The full CDR3 is CASSLGSTGRGEQYF. Full variable domain (remainder filled in from reference TRBV7-9 and TRBJ2-7): DTGVSQNPRHKITKRGQNVTFRCDPISEHNRLYWYRQTLGQGPEFLTYFQNEAQLEKSRLLSDRFSAERPKGSFSTLEIQRTEQGDSAMYLCASSLGSTGRGEQYFGPGTRLTVT.

This clone was detected ten times or more. The CDR3 end falls 3 residues outside the read, so it is completed with the germline J gene. The rearrangement links TRBV7-2 to TRBJ1-1; 11 bases align to TRBD1. Losses at the gene ends were 5 bases for V and 3 bases for J; bases not matched to a gene: 5. Germline V CDR1 and CDR2: SGHTA, FQGNSA. There are 15 residues in the CDR3. The chain's CDR3 is CASSQGTGGHTEAFF. Incomplete CDR3 DNA: TGTGCCAGCAGCCAAGGGACAGGGGGGCACACTGAA.